The 21 T cell receptor beta chains reported below all come from one sample, sequenced in a study of molecular identifiers for immune sequencing clone quantification. Via MiXCR, TCRdb re-called the PCR reads, giving one row per CDR3 protein. In the table there are about 100,000 distinct CDR3 sequences, approximately 40% of which are singletons. Input material: naive CD8+ T cells from blood, with Jurkat cell RNA spiked in. Subset here: FACS-sorted CD8+CD4-CCR7+CD45RA+ naive T cells. The source is a human donor in good health. Some libraries in this study had Jurkat cell RNA spiked in.

This clonotype came up many times. This chain connects TRBV28 to TRBJ1-4, with 7 bases aligning to TRBD1. This CDR3 has 12 residues. CDR1 is MDHEN and CDR2 is SYDVKM in the germline V gene. Trimming took 7 bases from V and 12 from J; bases not matched to a gene: 8. The CDR3 DNA follows: TGTGCCAGCACCCTAGGGGGCAGGGAACTGTTTTTT. It yields the protein CASTLGGRELFF.

The chain is built from TRBV28 and TRBJ2-7; no definite D call. CDR1 and CDR2 (germline): MDHEN, SYDVKM. This CDR3 region has 15 residues. The V end lost 3 bases, the J end lost 4 bases, and 16 bases lay between the germline ends. CDR3 in amino acids: CASSFPTYPLYEQYF. In DNA form, the CDR3 reads TGTGCCAGCAGTTTTCCCACCTACCCGCTATACGAGCAGTACTTC.

This clonotype has at least ten counts. V gene TRBV7-2 combines with J gene TRBJ2-1; a weak D match, TRBD2 (6 bases). The germline V and J ends were trimmed by 1 base and 8 bases, with 15 bases remaining between them. Germline V gene data show CDR1 as SGHTA and CDR2 as FQGNSA. The CDR3 runs to 15 residues. The CDR3 nucleotides read TGTGCCAGCAGCTTAGGCGCTACTAGCTTCGATGAGCAGTTCTTC. It encodes CASSLGATSFDEQFF.

This clonotype occurred a few times. The rearrangement joins TRBV6-6 to TRBJ2-2; D gene ambiguous. Germline V lookup: CDR1 MNHNY, CDR2 SVGAGI (reference sequence). Between the trimmed V and J ends, which lost 10 bases and 4 bases, there was a span of 10 bases. CDR3 size: 12 residues. The CDR3, as DNA: TGTGCCACCTATCTTAGCACCGGGGAGCTGTTTTTT. It yields the protein CATYLSTGELFF.

This clonotype has a handful of counts. J is TRBJ1-3 and V is TRBV20-1, with 9 bases that match TRBD1. CDR1 and CDR2 (germline): DFQATT, SNEGSKA (reference sequence). Losses at the gene ends were 2 bases for V and 2 bases for J; bases not matched to a gene: 10. The CDR3 length is 17 residues. CDR3: CSARINRGQGPGNTIYF. The CDR3 nucleotides are TGCAGTGCTAGAATCAACCGGGGACAGGGTCCTGGAAACACCATATATTTT.

Ten or more counts support this clonotype. In nucleotides, the CDR3 is TGTGCCAGCAGCTTGCGGAACACTGAAGCTTTCTTT. Translated, it gives CASSLRNTEAFF. J is TRBJ1-1 and V is TRBV5-4; the D is unclear. Trimming took off 1 base at V and 1 base at J, with 2 bases between the two ends. The CDR3 length is 12 residues. CDR1 and CDR2 (germline): SGHNT, YYREEE (reference sequence).

This clonotype was seen many times. The chain recombines TRBV5-4 with TRBJ2-6; TRBD2 matches 10 bases. Germline-derived CDR1 and CDR2 are SGHNT and YYREEE (reference sequence). The CDR3 covers 15 residues. J gave up 0 bases and V 6 bases, and 0 bases lay outside the gene matches. The CDR3 bases are TGTGCCAGCACTAGCGGGGGCTCTGGGGCCAACGTCCTGACTTTC. Protein product: CASTSGGSGANVLTF.

In this sample, this clonotype turned up a few times. The chain has TRBV7-8 and TRBJ1-2; D gene uncertain. Germline values: CDR1 SGHVS, CDR2 FQNEAQ. V dropped 2 bases and J dropped 4 bases, with 11 bases sitting between them. This CDR3 region has 14 residues. The CDR3 reads CASSLRGPSYGYTF. CDR3 DNA: TGTGCCAGCAGCTTAAGAGGACCCAGCTATGGCTACACCTTC.

J is TRBJ2-2 and V is TRBV21-1; the listed D gene, TRBD1, was not tested against the DNA. TRBV21-1 is marked as a pseudogene. The CDR3 runs to 16 residues. The CDR3 bases are TGTGCCGGAGGAACCGGACAGCCACCGAACACCGGGGAGCTGTTTTTT. It is translated as CAGGTGQPPNTGELFF.

The rearrangement uses TRBV9 and TRBJ2-3, with D possibly matching TRBD2 (8 bases). This CDR3 is built from 18 residues. Trimming shortened V by 0 bases and J by 6 bases, and 23 bases separated the two germline ends. CDR1 is SGDLS and CDR2 is YYNGEE in the germline V gene. The CDR3 spells CASSVEGALGGRSDTQYF. Written as DNA, the CDR3 is TGTGCCAGCAGCGTAGAGGGGGCCCTCGGCGGGAGGTCGGATACGCAGTATTTT.

Remarks on this clonotype: A much bigger clone sits one base away, suggesting this may be a read error. The V call is TRBV7-9, the J call TRBJ1-1; D gene unclear. The CDR3 contains 13 residues. Germline lookup yields CDR1 SEHNR and CDR2 FQNEAQ (reference sequence). CDR3 residues: CACSPELGTEAFF. CDR3 coding DNA: TGTGCCTGCAGCCCCGAACTCGGCACTGAAGCTTTCTTT. The complete variable domain, with remaining parts taken from reference TRBV7-9 and TRBJ1-1, reads DTGVSQNPRHKITKRGQNVTFRCDPISEHNRLYWYRQTLGQGPEFLTYFQNEAQLEKSRLLSDRFSAERPKGSFSTLEIQRTEQGDSAMYLCACSPELGTEAFFGQGTRLTVV.

Concerning this clonotype: A single base separates this from a much larger clone, so it may be a read error. This chain connects TRBV5-6 to TRBJ2-1, with a possible D match to TRBD1 (5 bases). The CDR3 loop spans 18 amino acids. Germline values: CDR1 SGHDT, CDR2 YYEEEE. The CDR3 nucleotides are TGTGCCAGCAGCCCCACAGGTCTTCTAGAAGTATTTTACAATGAGCTGTTCTTC. Its protein is CASSPTGLLEVFYNELFF.

The table lists this clonotype with many counts. This rearrangement joins TRBV24-1 to TRBJ1-5, with D hard to call. CDR1 and CDR2 from the germline V gene are KGHDR and SFDVKD. Trimming cost V 11 bases and J 3 bases, with 13 bases left between them. The CDR3 has 13 residues. CDR3 sequence: CAIGAGNNQPQHF. The CDR3 nucleotides are TGTGCCATCGGCGCAGGTAACAATCAGCCCCAGCATTTT.

The chain couples TRBV5-3 to TRBJ1-3; no clear D. TRBV5-3 is designated an ORF whose function remains uncertain. The ends were cut back, 10 bases at V and 4 bases at J, with 15 bases in the middle. The CDR3 runs 13 residues. CDR3 sequence (DNA): TGTGCCTGCAGCTTAGTTGGCGGAAACACCATATATTTT. As protein: CACSLVGGNTIYF.

Concerning this clonotype itself: The junction does not match germline at one end; this may be a read error. This chain uses TRBV27 with TRBJ1-5; D uncertain. In germline, CDR1 is MNHEY, CDR2 SMNVEV (reference sequence). This CDR3 spans 15 amino acids. CDR3 nucleotides: TGTGCCTGCAGTATCGGACTTAATAGCAATCAGCCCCAGCATTTT. It specifies CACSIGLNSNQPQHF.

This clonotype was recorded at least ten times. The CDR3 reads CASSPSEGYGYTF. CDR3 DNA: TGTGCCAGCAGCCCCTCCGAGGGGTATGGCTACACCTTC. V is TRBV9 and J is TRBJ1-2; D might be TRBD1 (5 bases). V lost 4 bases, J lost 5 bases, and 12 bases lay in between. Germline CDR1 SGDLS, CDR2 YYNGEE. This CDR3 spans 13 amino acids.

On this clonotype: This may arise from a read error, as a much more abundant clone is one base away. The J gene is TRBJ2-7, the V gene TRBV28; either TRBD1 or TRBD2 may fit D (6 bases each). Germline assignment: CDR1 MDHEN and CDR2 SYDVKM. The CDR3 runs to 15 residues. Trimming pared 8 bases from V and 3 bases from J, leaving 20 bases between. This CDR3 reads CASGGLGGALYEQYF. The CDR3 coding sequence is TGTGCCAGCGGGGGCCTGGGGGGAGCCCTCTACGAGCAGTACTTC.

This clonotype was recorded many times. The CDR3 sequence: CSALAGAGNIQYF. CDR3 DNA: TGCAGTGCTTTAGCGGGTGCGGGAAACATTCAGTACTTC. This chain uses TRBV20-1 with TRBJ2-4; 7 nucleotides agree with TRBD2. Germline lookup yields CDR1 DFQATT and CDR2 SNEGSKA (reference sequence). The CDR3 has 13 residues. V shed 5 bases and J 6 bases; nucleotides not matched to a gene: 7.

This clonotype showed up just a few times. The V and J genes are TRBV5-8 and TRBJ1-5; 7 bases match TRBD1. The V and J ends lost 4 bases and 3 bases, in that order; junction bases with no gene match: 4. The germline V gene has CDR1 SGHTS and CDR2 YDEGEE. The CDR3 has 14 amino acids. DNA for the CDR3: TGTGCCAGCAGCCCAGGGGGTTTCAATCAGCCCCAGCATTTT. Translating it yields CASSPGGFNQPQHF.

This clonotype appeared many times. At one end, the junction sequence differs from germline, possibly due to a read error. The rearrangement uses TRBV5-6 and TRBJ2-7; D remains ambiguous. Germline CDR1 SGHDT, CDR2 YYEEEE. The CDR3 is 13 residues long. The CDR3 DNA is TGTGCCAGCAGTTTGGATACCCCGGCGGAGCAGTACTTC. This gives the protein CASSLDTPAEQYF.

As to this clonotype: This sequence may be a read error, since a much larger clone differs from it by one base. The chain carries TRBV7-2 and TRBJ2-1; D ambiguous. Near its end, the DNA agrees better with TRBJ2-7, so the J call may be wrong. Germline V lookup: CDR1 SGHTA, CDR2 FQGNSA. The CDR3 totals 12 residues. CDR3 in amino acids: CASSPGPNEQYF. The CDR3 bases are TGTGCCAGCAGCCCGGGCCCAAATGAGCAGTACTTC.